This TCR beta chain was documented in a study of chronic HIV infection and antiretroviral therapy. Each CDR3 protein is one row after TCRdb ran MiXCR on the 5' RACE reads. The sample gives 40,000 to 60,000 distinct CDR3 sequences, approximately 19% of which show up once; over 2.5% is in the top ten. Germline CDR1 DFQATT, CDR2 SNEGSKA (reference sequence). Trimming removed 6 bases from V and 6 bases from J, with 21 bases in between. The CDR3 runs 14 residues. This clonotype was obtained from an adult who had HIV and had not received antiretroviral therapy, or was an uninfected healthy control (not recorded which). The rearrangement joins TRBV20-1 to TRBJ2-7; unclear D gene. The sample consisted of peripheral blood. CDR3 loop: CSAGRLTPQSEQYF. The CDR3 region has the DNA TGCAGTGCCGGTCGTTTGACTCCACAAAGCGAGCAGTACTTC.